Shown below are 3 T cell receptor beta chains from a single sample sequenced in a study of shared clonotypes between healthy human individuals. Method: immunoSEQ multiplex PCR; TCRdb's copy keeps in-frame clones and lacks some. The data hold over a million clones, with about 74% observed a single time. The sample was memory CD4+ T cells sorted from blood. Subset noted: CD45RA-negative fraction. The receptors shown here come from a man aged 18 to 29 in good health.

The rearrangement links TRBV6-1 to TRBJ2-6; D not resolved. The germline V gene encodes CDR1 MNHNS and CDR2 SASEGT. The CDR3 extends over 17 amino acids. V dropped 3 bases and J dropped 0 bases, with 12 bases sitting between them. The CDR3 nucleotides read TGTGCCAGCAGTGATGGACGGCAACACTCTGGGGCCAACGTCCTGACTTTC. Encoded protein: CASSDGRQHSGANVLTF.

This rearrangement joins TRBV7-2 to TRBJ2-7; D is unclear. The ends were cut back, 5 bases at V and 0 bases at J, with 17 bases in the middle. Germline CDR1 and CDR2: SGHTA and FQGNSA. There are 16 residues in the CDR3. The CDR3 region has the DNA TGTGCCAGCAGCCTAGACCCAACACGGAGCTCCTACGAGCAGTACTTC. Protein: CASSLDPTRSSYEQYF.

On this clone: This specimen includes other DNA sequences encoding the same CDR3. This chain links TRBV5-1 with TRBJ1-4; TRBD1 agrees at 9 bases. Germline loops: CDR1 SGHRS, CDR2 YFSETQ. The CDR3 sequence is 15 residues long. With V trimmed by 0 bases and J by 8 bases, 5 bases remained unmatched. The CDR3 sequence: CASSLVGTGNEKLFF. The CDR3, as DNA: TGCGCCAGCAGCTTGGTAGGGACAGGGAACGAAAAACTGTTTTTT.